This T cell receptor (beta chain) appears in the sequencing data of a study of T cells in Graves' hyperthyroidism and ophthalmopathy. Trimming removed 5 bases from V and 5 bases from J; junction bases left unmatched: 2. The CDR3 totals 13 residues. The germline gives CDR1 MNHNS, CDR2 SASEGT. This clonotype was counted between two and nine times. It was RNA transcripts that yielded the amplified TCR beta CDR3 regions. First-round RT-PCR of the TCR CDR3 relied on the HTBI primer set. MiXCR was run by TCRdb on the multiplex PCR reads, yielding one entry per CDR3 protein. The sample lists a few hundred thousand distinct CDR3 sequences, around 16% seen once, with around 28% in the top ten.

V is TRBV6-1 and J is TRBJ1-5; 8 positions agree with TRBD1. The clonotype comes from a woman younger than 45 with Graves' ophthalmopathy. Sample: blood. CDR3 in DNA: TGTGCCAGCAGTCCACAGGGGGATCAGCCCCAGCATTTT. Translated: CASSPQGDQPQHF.